The 3 T cell receptor beta chains below all came from one sample that was sequenced in a study of T-cell reconstitution after alpha-beta-depleted transplantation in children. It was with unique molecular identifiers that the TCRbeta library was prepared. TCRdb ran MiXCR on the PCR reads and lists one entry per CDR3 protein. The sample contains 500,000 or so distinct CDR3 sequences, approximately 32% of which appear only once. The sample here was PBMCs from the stem cell graft donor, taken from the stem cell graft. These receptors came from a human donor who donated a stem cell graft to a child with aplastic anemia.

The chain joins TRBV5-1 to TRBJ2-2; 7 bases match TRBD2. This CDR3 comprises 15 residues. Germline V lookup: CDR1 SGHRS, CDR2 YFSETQ. The V gene end was trimmed by 3 bases and the J gene end by 0 bases; junction bases not matched to a gene: 2. The CDR3 loop is CASSYGRTNTGELFF. CDR3 coding DNA: TGCGCCAGCAGCTACGGGAGGACGAACACCGGGGAGCTGTTTTTT. Supplemented by reference TRBV5-1 and TRBJ2-2, the full variable domain reads KAGVTQTPRYLIKTRGQQVTLSCSPISGHRSVSWYQQTPGQGLQFLFEYFSETQRNKGNFPGRFSGRQFSNSRSEMNVSTLELGDSALYLCASSYGRTNTGELFFGEGSRLTVL.

This chain connects TRBV20-1 to TRBJ1-1, with D possibly TRBD1 on 5 matching bases. V lost 6 bases and J 4 bases, leaving 12 bases between the germline ends. The CDR3 runs 12 residues. Germline CDR1 is DFQATT and CDR2 is SNEGSKA (reference sequence). The CDR3 sequence is CSARQLSTEAFF. The CDR3 DNA sequence: TGCAGTGCAAGACAGCTCTCCACTGAAGCTTTCTTT.

The rearrangement links TRBV18 to TRBJ2-7; 8 nucleotides agree with TRBD1. The CDR3 totals 15 residues. Germline assignment: CDR1 KGHSH and CDR2 LQKENI. V shed 3 bases, J shed 3 bases, and the junction held 7 bases outside the gene matches. CDR3 sequence (DNA): TGTGCCAGCTCACCCTTACGACAGGGGTACTACGAGCAGTACGTC. It yields the protein CASSPLRQGYYEQYV.